The following is a T cell receptor beta chain sequence with its context. The trim removed 4 bases at V and 0 bases at J, leaving 5 bases unmatched. Germline lookup yields CDR1 SGHDT and CDR2 YYEEEE. The CDR3 loop spans 15 amino acids. The data originate from a study of blood T cell repertoires in COVID-19. Looking at the study overall: Sites across the United States, Italy and Spain contributed samples from acute and convalescent COVID-19.

Using immunoSEQ multiplex PCR, the repertoire was profiled, and TCRdb retains in-frame clones only, with some absent. The sample includes about 230,000 clones, 65% to 90% seen only once; the top ten take approximately 5%. The material sequenced was peripheral blood. The chain has TRBV5-6 and TRBJ1-2; 8 bases line up with TRBD1. The receptor was derived from a man aged 45-60 years with COVID-19, enrolled during active disease. The CDR3 spells CASSLGQGTNYGYTF. DNA of the CDR3: TGTGCCAGCAGCCTCGGACAGGGCACTAACTATGGCTACACCTTC.